A selection of T cell receptor beta chains follows, all from one sample in a study of shared clonotypes between healthy human individuals. Sequenced by immunoSEQ multiplex PCR; TCRdb stores in-frame clones only, minus some. The sample records approximately 1.9 million clones, just under 95% being singletons. Sequencing input: naive CD8+ T cells from PBMCs. The receptor set was obtained from a man younger than 35 in good health. Some clones in this sample may be carry-over from other donors' samples. CDR3s include the opening cysteine and the closing phenylalanine or tryptophan. The D gene is left open where the match is weak. For some rows the clone size is stated as once, few or many, or as a class when expanded; others skip it.

TRBV28	NA	TRBJ2-5	NA	CASSFEIGQKETQYF	TGTGCCAGCAGTTTTGAGATCGGACAGAAAGAGACCCAGTACTTC
TRBV10-3	NA	TRBJ2-3	NA	CAISESLGAGTSDTQYF	TGTGCCATCAGTGAGTCGTTGGGGGCAGGGACTTCAGATACGCAGTATTTT
TRBV9	TRBD2	TRBJ2-1	NA	CASSPGAGGKGEQFF	TGTGCCAGCAGCCCAGGAGCGGGAGGGAAAGGCGAGCAGTTCTTC
TRBV4-1	NA	TRBJ2-5	NA	CASSQDRGVDQETQYF	TGCGCCAGCAGCCAGGATAGGGGGGTAGACCAAGAGACCCAGTACTTC
TRBV5-5	NA	TRBJ2-7	NA	CASSEESLYEQYF	TGTGCCAGCAGCGAGGAGAGCCTCTACGAGCAGTACTTC
TRBV21-1	NA	TRBJ1-2	NA	CASTWRHASGGYTF	TGTGCCAGCACCTGGAGGCACGCGAGTGGTGGCTACACCTTC
TRBV11-2	NA	TRBJ2-3	NA	CASSLRAATDTQYF	TGTGCCAGCAGCCTCCGGGCGGCCACAGATACGCAGTATTTT
TRBV2	NA	TRBJ2-7	NA	CASREDPYEQYF	TGTGCCAGCAGGGAGGACCCCTACGAGCAGTACTTC
TRBV27	TRBD2	TRBJ2-1	NA	CASKVAGGPPNEQFF	TGTGCCAGCAAGGTGGCGGGAGGGCCTCCCAATGAGCAGTTCTTC
TRBV5-1	TRBD1	TRBJ2-7	NA	CASSSYYGTGDYEQYF	TGCGCCAGCAGCTCCTACTACGGGACAGGGGATTACGAGCAGTACTTC
TRBV5-5	NA	TRBJ1-5	NA	CASSFLALSNQPQHF	TGTGCCAGCAGCTTTCTGGCGCTTAGCAATCAGCCCCAGCATTTT
TRBV7-9	NA	TRBJ2-7	NA	CASSLAARGNEQYF	TGTGCCAGCAGCTTAGCGGCCAGGGGCAACGAGCAGTACTTC
TRBV19	NA	TRBJ1-5	NA	CASSPRQANQPQHF	TGTGCCAGTAGTCCCCGACAGGCCAATCAGCCCCAGCATTTT
TRBV27	NA	TRBJ1-1	NA	CASSTYPYPQPGIGERTEAFF	TGTGCCAGCAGTACTTACCCCTACCCTCAACCAGGGATTGGGGAGCGAACTGAAGCTTTCTTT
TRBV5-1	NA	TRBJ2-3	NA	CASSLARGTDTQYF	TGCGCCAGCAGCTTGGCCAGGGGCACAGATACGCAGTATTTT
TRBV19	NA	TRBJ2-3	NA	CASSGLASSTDTQYF	TGTGCCAGTAGTGGGTTAGCGTCTAGCACAGATACGCAGTATTTT
TRBV28	NA	TRBJ2-1	NA	CASTSRRDNEQFF	TGTGCCAGCACTTCTAGGAGGGACAATGAGCAGTTCTTC
TRBV10-3	NA	TRBJ1-1	NA	CAISESEGYTEAFF	TGTGCCATCAGTGAGTCCGAAGGGTACACTGAAGCTTTCTTT
TRBV28	TRBD1	TRBJ2-7	NA	CASSLIGGPRGSYEQYF	TGTGCCAGCAGTTTAATAGGGGGCCCCCGGGGCTCCTACGAGCAGTACTTC
TRBV9	NA	TRBJ1-5	NA	CASSAGSTNQPQHF	TGTGCCAGCAGCGCCGGGTCTACCAATCAGCCCCAGCATTTT
TRBV4-1	NA	TRBJ1-2	few	CASSQVGGYGYTF	TGCGCCAGCAGCCAAGTGGGGGGCTATGGCTACACCTTC
TRBV15	NA	TRBJ1-1	few	CATDDLNTEAFF	TGTGCCACGGACGATTTGAACACTGAAGCTTTCTTT
TRBV7-8	NA	TRBJ2-3	NA	CASSLSRLSTDTQYF	TGTGCCAGCAGCTTAAGTAGACTCAGCACAGATACGCAGTATTTT
TRBV4-1	TRBD1	TRBJ1-2	NA	CASSQDPGGLYGYTF	TGCGCCAGCAGCCAAGATCCAGGGGGCCTCTATGGCTACACCTTC
TRBV4-3	NA	TRBJ2-7	NA	CASSRDRSSYEQYF	TGCGCCAGCAGCCGCGACCGGAGCTCCTACGAGCAGTACTTC
TRBV15	TRBD1	TRBJ2-7	NA	CATSPMDRAYEQYF	TGTGCCACCAGCCCGATGGACAGGGCCTACGAGCAGTACTTC
TRBV28	NA	TRBJ1-1	NA	CASTHSGDTEAFF	TGTGCCAGCACACACTCAGGGGACACTGAAGCTTTCTTT
TRBV11-2	NA	TRBJ2-3	once	CASSLGPRTAGYDTQYF	TGTGCCAGCAGCTTAGGTCCCCGAACGGCAGGGTACGATACGCAGTATTTT
TRBV14	TRBD2	TRBJ2-5	NA	CASSHLTRRESETQYF	TGTGCCAGCAGCCACTTGACTAGGCGGGAGTCGGAGACCCAGTACTTC
TRBV6-5	NA	TRBJ1-6	once	CASSYRNSPLHF	TGTGCCAGCAGTTACAGAAATTCACCCCTCCACTTT
TRBV6-5	TRBD2	TRBJ2-1	NA	CASSPTSGQYNEQFF	TGTGCCAGCAGTCCAACTAGCGGACAGTACAATGAGCAGTTCTTC
TRBV19	NA	TRBJ1-5	NA	CASKPPASRDQPQHF	TGTGCCAGTAAACCGCCGGCAAGCAGAGATCAGCCCCAGCATTTT
TRBV9	TRBD1	TRBJ1-2	NA	CASSVSIGTGVYGYTF	TGTGCCAGCAGCGTCAGCATTGGGACAGGGGTATATGGCTACACCTTC
TRBV5-6	NA	TRBJ1-3	NA	CASSFKRNTIYF	TGTGCCAGCAGCTTCAAACGAAACACCATATATTTT
TRBV9	NA	TRBJ1-1	few	CASSVAGRMNTEAFF	TGTGCCAGCAGCGTAGCGGGTCGTATGAACACTGAAGCTTTCTTT
TRBV7-8	NA	TRBJ2-7	NA	CASSANGQRSSYEQYF	TGTGCCAGCAGTGCTAACGGACAGAGAAGCTCCTACGAGCAGTACTTC
TRBV6-5	NA	TRBJ2-5	NA	CASKPHDLFQETQYF	TGTGCCAGCAAACCTCACGACCTTTTCCAAGAGACCCAGTACTTC
TRBV9	NA	TRBJ1-5	NA	CASSPEGGSNQPQHF	TGTGCCAGCAGCCCAGAGGGGGGTAGCAATCAGCCCCAGCATTTT
TRBV9	TRBD1	TRBJ2-7	once	CASSKPTGSDEQYF	TGTGCCAGCAGCAAACCGACAGGGTCGGACGAGCAGTACTTC
TRBV9	TRBD2	TRBJ2-3	NA	CASSEEGLGTDTQYF	TGTGCCAGCAGCGAGGAGGGACTAGGCACAGATACGCAGTATTTT
TRBV7-9	TRBD2	TRBJ2-1	NA	CASSNSGNEQFF	TGTGCCAGCTCCAATAGCGGGAATGAGCAGTTCTTC
TRBV28	NA	TRBJ1-2	NA	CASSLNLGAGYGYTF	TGTGCCAGCAGTTTAAACCTGGGGGCAGGGTATGGCTACACCTTC
TRBV7-2	TRBD1	TRBJ2-1	NA	CASSLGPGQAHSYNEQFF	TGTGCCAGCAGCTTAGGCCCGGGACAGGCTCACTCCTACAATGAGCAGTTCTTC